The 29 T cell receptor beta chains below were found in one sample sequenced in a study of Graves' ophthalmopathy and Graves' hyperthyroidism. As the template, RNA transcripts were used to amplify TCR beta CDR3 regions. Second-round multiplex PCR followed a first-round RT-PCR using HTBI primers. TCRdb itself ran the multiplex PCR reads through MiXCR, one entry per CDR3 protein. Of roughly 610,000 distinct CDR3 sequences listed, roughly 20% are singletons. Sequencing was carried out using peripheral blood. These receptors were obtained from a woman under 30 with stable Graves' hyperthyroidism. Some clones in this sample may be carry-over from other donors' samples.

This sequence joins TRBV7-2 and TRBJ1-2, with TRBD1 as a possible D gene (5 bases). The CDR3 consists of 14 residues. The germline CDR1 and CDR2 sequences are SGHTA and FQGNSA. The V and J ends lost 4 bases and 8 bases respectively, with 17 bases between them. CDR3 region: CASSSTTVRDGYTF. As DNA, the CDR3 is TGTGCCAGCAGCTCGACAACAGTCCGGGACGGCTACACCTTC.

This clonotype was seen at least ten times. The chain combines TRBV12-3 or TRBV12-4 with TRBJ1-5, with 7 positions matching TRBD1. V trimming: 2 bases; J trimming: 5 bases; junction bases outside the gene matches: 3. There are 14 residues in the CDR3. The CDR3 coding sequence is TGTGCCAGCAGTTTAAGACAGGGCCATCAGCCCCAGCATTTT. Its translation is CASSLRQGHQPQHF.

This clonotype was recorded many times. The chain combines TRBV20-1 with TRBJ1-5, with D hard to call. Per the germline V gene, CDR1 is DFQATT and CDR2 is SNEGSKA (reference sequence). Trimming took 0 bases from V and 2 from J, leaving 8 bases between them. The CDR3 is 14 residues long. CDR3 DNA: TGCAGTGCTAGAGAGGTCCGGGGCAATCAGCCCCAGCATTTT. It codes for CSAREVRGNQPQHF.

This clonotype occurred many times. The V call is TRBV2, the J call TRBJ1-6, with 11 positions matching TRBD1. With 7 bases clipped from V and 4 bases from J, the junction kept 9 bases outside the gene matches. CDR3 size: 17 residues. Germline CDR1 reads SNHLY; CDR2 reads FYNNEI. The CDR3 coding sequence is TGTGCCAGCACCTGGGGACAGGGGGAGAGATATAATTCACCCCTCCACTTT. Translating it yields CASTWGQGERYNSPLHF.

This sequence joins TRBV4-1 and TRBJ1-2; D uncertain. CDR1 MGHRA and CDR2 YSYEKL come from the germline V gene. V dropped 1 base and J dropped 4 bases, with 22 bases sitting between them. This CDR3 comprises 18 residues. Here the CDR3 reads CASSQGGRSTPRPYGYTF. CDR3 in DNA: TGCGCCAGCAGCCAAGGCGGCAGGTCCACCCCACGCCCCTATGGCTACACCTTC.

In this sample, this clonotype turned up a few times. Mismatch with germline at one junction end may stem from a read error. V gene TRBV14 combines with J gene TRBJ1-1, with D tentatively TRBD1 (5 bases). CDR1 and CDR2 from the germline V gene are SGHDN and FVKESK. CDR3 length: 15 residues. The CDR3 loop is CASSPIYRLRTEALF. The DNA of the CDR3 is TGTGCCAGCAGCCCCATATACAGGTTGAGAACTGAAGCTTTATTT.

This clonotype was observed a few times. The chain is built from TRBV18 and TRBJ1-5; the D is unclear. CDR1 and CDR2 from the germline V gene are KGHSH and LQKENI. V lost 2 bases and J 2 bases, leaving 7 bases between the germline ends. The CDR3 extends over 14 amino acids. CDR3 residues: CASSPGMGNQPQHF. In DNA form, the CDR3 reads TGTGCCAGCTCACCAGGGATGGGCAATCAGCCCCAGCATTTT.

The chain links TRBV6-1 to TRBJ1-5; 7 nucleotides align to TRBD1. V was pared by 0 bases and J by 7 bases, with 6 bases of the junction left unmatched. CDR3 length equals 15 residues. Germline CDR1 MNHNS, CDR2 SASEGT. The CDR3 nucleotides read TGTGCCAGCAGTGAAGCTCCCGACAGGGTACAGCCCCAGCATTTT. It encodes CASSEAPDRVQPQHF.

This clonotype was counted many times. At one of its ends the junction is not consistent with the germline gene, which may arise from a read error. The V gene is TRBV5-1, the J gene TRBJ2-2; unclear D gene. Germline V gene data show CDR1 as SGHRS and CDR2 as YFSETQ. CDR3 length: 13 residues. The CDR3 is CASSLDSTGELFF. The CDR3 DNA reads TGTGCCAGCAGTTTAGATTCAACCGGGGAGCTGTTTTTT.

This clonotype has at least ten counts. This rearrangement joins TRBV20-1 to TRBJ2-7; D uncertain. CDR3 length: 14 amino acids. The ends were cut back, 3 bases at V and 6 bases at J, with 18 bases in the middle. Germline V gene sequence: CDR1 DFQATT, CDR2 SNEGSKA (reference sequence). CDR3 nucleotide sequence: TGCAGTGCTAGTGAAAAGGGATGGAGTTTCGAGCAGTACTTC. Its protein product is CSASEKGWSFEQYF.

This clonotype was detected many times. The rearrangement links TRBV5-4 to TRBJ2-5; possible D gene TRBD1, 5 bases. V lost 0 bases and J lost 4, with 22 bases in between. Germline-derived CDR1 and CDR2 are SGHNT and YYREEE (reference sequence). This CDR3 spans 18 amino acids. The CDR3 region has the DNA TGTGCCAGCAGCTTGGGGGCAGGGATTCGCCCGATTGGAGAGACCCAGTACTTC. Its protein product is CASSLGAGIRPIGETQYF.

This clonotype was observed many times. One end of the junction is discordant with germline, which a read error may explain. This chain uses TRBV19 with TRBJ1-5; D not resolved. The CDR3 sequence is 13 residues long. Germline V lookup: CDR1 LNHDA, CDR2 SQIVND (reference sequence). CDR3 loop: CASNIEKNQPQHF. The DNA of the CDR3 is TGTGCCAGTAATATAGAGAAAAATCAGCCCCAGCATTTT. Drawing the rest from reference TRBV19 and TRBJ1-5, the complete variable domain is DGGITQSPKYLFRKEGQNVTLSCEQNLNHDAMYWYRQDPGQGLRLIYYSQIVNDFQKGDIAEGYSVSREKKESFPLTVTSAQKNPTAFYLCASNIEKNQPQHFGDGTRLSIL.

This sequence joins TRBV6-5 and TRBJ1-6; D might be TRBD1 (6 bases). V was shortened by 1 base and J by 7 bases, with 8 bases between the two germline ends. The CDR3 is 14 residues long. CDR1 and CDR2 (germline): MNHEY, SVGAGI. The CDR3 DNA reads TGTGCCAGCAGTTACTGGGGGCCCAATTCACCCCTCCACTTT. It yields the protein CASSYWGPNSPLHF.

The rearrangement uses TRBV29-1 and TRBJ1-1; unclear D gene. This CDR3 is built from 11 residues. Germline-derived CDR1 and CDR2 are SQVTM and ANQGSEA. Deletions cut 4 bases from V and 4 bases from J, with 7 bases between. CDR3 bases: TGCAGCGTTGGGAAATCCACTGAAGCTTTCTTT. Translating it yields CSVGKSTEAFF.

At least ten counts were recorded for this clonotype. The chain recombines TRBV14 with TRBJ1-2; D is unresolved. Germline V CDR1 and CDR2: SGHDN, FVKESK. V lost 2 bases to trimming and J lost 2 bases, with 12 bases between them. The length of the CDR3 is 15 residues. The CDR3 region is CASSQTSTPNYGYTF. CDR3 coding DNA: TGTGCCAGCAGCCAAACGTCGACACCCAACTATGGCTACACCTTC.

The sample holds many counts of this clonotype. CDR3 DNA sequence: TGTGCCAGCAGCTTCGGGACAGGATTCCAAGAGACCCAGTACTTC. This gives the protein CASSFGTGFQETQYF. The chain links TRBV5-6 to TRBJ2-5; the match to TRBD1 covers 8 bases. V lost 2 bases and J lost 1; bases outside the gene matches: 4. Germline CDR1 reads SGHDT; CDR2 reads YYEEEE. The CDR3 is 15 amino acids.

This clonotype has a count of ten or more. The chain links TRBV6-5 to TRBJ2-4, with 12 nucleotides matching TRBD2. V dropped 7 bases and J dropped 0; count of bases not matched to a gene: 7. This CDR3 contains 17 residues. Germline V gene sequence: CDR1 MNHEY, CDR2 SVGAGI. CDR3 in amino acids: CASTGTSGLLAKNIQYF. The CDR3 DNA reads TGTGCCAGCACCGGGACTAGCGGGCTCCTAGCCAAAAACATTCAGTACTTC.

On this clonotype itself: This CDR3 is missing its conserved last phenylalanine or tryptophan, likely due to a read error. No DNA is shown, since the ends of the CDR3 on it are uncertain; the CDR3 is the one TCRdb lists. J is TRBJ2-5 and V is TRBV6-1; the table names TRBD1, a call not compared with the DNA. The CDR3 spans 12 amino acids, including both terminal residues. Germline CDR1 reads MNHNS; CDR2 reads SASEGT. The CDR3 protein is CASSLKPGQEPL.

In this sample, this clonotype turned up many times. The rearrangement joins TRBV6-5 to TRBJ1-3; weak D call: TRBD1 (6 bases). Trimming pared 4 bases from V and 2 bases from J, leaving 18 bases between. CDR3 size: 17 residues. CDR1 and CDR2 (germline): MNHEY, SVGAGI. The CDR3 protein is CASSSLGGPSAGNTIYF. As DNA, the CDR3 is TGTGCCAGCAGTTCCCTCGGGGGCCCCTCCGCTGGAAACACCATATATTTT.

The rearrangement links TRBV6-2 or TRBV6-3 to TRBJ1-1; D call uncertain. Per the germline V gene, CDR1 is MNHEY and CDR2 is SVGEGT. There are 16 residues in the CDR3. V lost 0 bases, J lost 3 bases, and 14 bases lay in between. In nucleotides, the CDR3 is TGTGCCAGCAGTTACTCGGAGGACCGTATGTACACTGAAGCTTTCTTT. It encodes CASSYSEDRMYTEAFF.

This clonotype appeared many times. The chain is built from TRBV6-1 and TRBJ2-7, with a tentative D call TRBD2 (5 bases). The CDR3 is made up of 13 amino acids. Trimming removed 4 bases from V and 3 bases from J, with 10 bases in between. Germline assignment: CDR1 MNHNS and CDR2 SASEGT. Here the CDR3 reads CASSGGRDYEQYF. CDR3 DNA sequence: TGTGCCAGCAGTGGCGGACGGGACTACGAGCAGTACTTC.

At least ten counts were recorded for this clonotype. The CDR3 region is CASTPLGSIDRVENQPQHF. The CDR3, as DNA: TGTGCCAGCACCCCCTTAGGTTCCATCGACAGGGTAGAAAATCAGCCCCAGCATTTT. The V call is TRBV6-6, the J call TRBJ1-5; 7 bases fit TRBD1. The CDR3 contains 19 residues. Losses at the gene ends were 7 bases for V and 4 bases for J; bases not matched to a gene: 22. Germline V CDR1 and CDR2: MNHNY, SVGAGI (reference sequence).

The CDR3 protein is CSARLDRGYGYTF. Here the CDR3 DNA reads TGCAGTGCTAGATTGGACAGGGGCTATGGCTACACCTTC. The V gene is TRBV20-1, the J gene TRBJ1-2, with TRBD1 matching over 9 bases. V shed 2 bases and J 4 bases; nucleotides not matched to a gene: 2. Looked up from germline, CDR1 is DFQATT and CDR2 is SNEGSKA (reference sequence). This CDR3 is 13 amino acids long.

The chain uses TRBV6-5 and TRBJ1-1, with 7 nucleotides matching TRBD1. The V and J ends lost 2 bases and 2 bases, in that order; junction bases with no gene match: 5. CDR1 MNHEY and CDR2 SVGAGI come from the germline V gene. The CDR3 runs to 15 residues. The CDR3 DNA reads TGTGCCAGCAGTTACCCCGGACAGGAAAACACTGAAGCTTTCTTT. This sequence encodes CASSYPGQENTEAFF.

This clonotype was detected many times. The chain couples TRBV19 to TRBJ1-5; 7 positions agree with TRBD1. V was pared by 1 base and J by 0 bases, with 15 bases of the junction left unmatched. Germline loops: CDR1 LNHDA, CDR2 SQIVND (reference sequence). There are 20 residues in the CDR3. The DNA for the CDR3 is TGTGCCAGTAGTATAGGACCCCTGAGGGGGCGGAGGGCTAGCAATCAGCCCCAGCATTTT. It encodes CASSIGPLRGRRASNQPQHF.

This clonotype was recorded many times. The V call is TRBV7-2, the J call TRBJ1-6; TRBD1 agrees at 7 bases. The trim removed 0 bases at V and 8 bases at J, leaving 4 bases unmatched. CDR1 is SGHTA and CDR2 is FQGNSA in the germline V gene. This CDR3 spans 15 amino acids. CDR3 bases: TGTGCCAGCAGCTTAGCGCGTACAGGGGATTCACCCCTCCACTTT. Protein sequence: CASSLARTGDSPLHF.

About this clonotype: This CDR3 is missing its conserved last phenylalanine or tryptophan, likely due to a read error. The chain couples TRBV6-2 or TRBV6-3 to TRBJ2-5; 9 bases agree with TRBD1. Looked up from germline, CDR1 is MNHEY and CDR2 is SVGEGT. The CDR3 covers 16 residues. The ends lost 0 bases at V and 9 bases at J; junction bases unmatched: 11. The CDR3 coding sequence is TGTGCCAGCAGTTACTCCGGGACAGGGCCTCGGGAGTCCCAGTACTAC. Protein sequence: CASSYSGTGPRESQYY.

The rearrangement links TRBV29-1 to TRBJ1-2; 9 bases agree with TRBD1. The germline V gene has CDR1 SQVTM and CDR2 ANQGSEA. The CDR3 has 15 amino acids. V trimming: 7 bases; J trimming: 7 bases; junction bases outside the gene matches: 16. CDR3 sequence (DNA): TGCAGCGCAATACAGGGGGCATCCCCGATCGGTGGCTACACCTTC. This codes for CSAIQGASPIGGYTF.

The chain employs TRBV20-1 and TRBJ1-2; TRBD1 agrees at 11 bases. The CDR3 has 14 amino acids. From germline, CDR1 is DFQATT and CDR2 SNEGSKA (reference sequence). The trim removed 6 bases at V and 2 bases at J, leaving 5 bases unmatched. CDR3 sequence reads: CSAKRTGGNYGYTF. The DNA of the CDR3 is TGCAGTGCCAAGCGGACAGGGGGCAACTATGGCTACACCTTC.